Listed below are T cell receptor beta chains from one sample, sequenced in a study of blood T cell repertoires in COVID-19. This table comes from immunoSEQ multiplex PCR, and its TCRdb copy is limited to in-frame clones, with some not included. The sample gives 250,000 to 300,000 clones, around 90% of which show up once; over 2% is in the top ten. Sample: PBMCs or T cells enriched from blood (not recorded which). Receptor source: a woman in her forties with acute COVID-19. CDR3s include the opening cysteine and the closing phenylalanine or tryptophan. D genes are given only for firm matches. Clone size is stated in some rows and not others, as once, few, many or a class when expanded.

NA,TRBJ1-1,TRBV5-5,NA,CASSLSPQTEAFF,TGTGCCAGCAGCTTGTCCCCCCAGACTGAAGCTTTCTTT
NA,TRBJ2-3,TRBV19,NA,CASSNRDTQYF,TGTGCCAGTAGCAACAGGGATACGCAGTATTTT
NA,TRBJ1-4,TRBV19,NA,CASSRLEKLFF,TGTGCCAGTAGTCGACTTGAAAAACTGTTTTTT
NA,TRBJ2-3,TRBV25-1,NA,CASSWGGATDTQYF,TGTGCCAGCAGTTGGGGTGGGGCCACAGATACGCAGTATTTT
once,TRBJ2-4,TRBV20-1,TRBD1,CSARVIGQGVF,TGCAGTGCTAGAGTGATAGGACAGGGCGTCTTC
NA,TRBJ1-1,TRBV5-6,NA,CASSLAAGTNGSGTEAFF,TGTGCCAGCAGCTTGGCCGCAGGGACAAATGGCTCGGGGACTGAAGCTTTCTTT
NA,TRBJ2-1,TRBV2,TRBD1,CASSSTGTGQNEQFF,TGTGCCAGCAGTTCCACCGGGACAGGGCAGAATGAGCAGTTCTTC
once,TRBJ2-3,TRBV18,NA,CASSPPTRSTDTQYF,TGTGCCAGCTCACCACCCACTAGATCCACAGATACGCAGTATTTT
NA,TRBJ1-1,TRBV6-5,TRBD1,CASRRQGPNTEAFF,TGTGCCAGCAGGCGACAGGGGCCGAACACTGAAGCTTTCTTT
NA,TRBJ1-5,TRBV4-3,NA,CASSQDWRADYQPQHF,TGCGCCAGCAGCCAAGATTGGCGGGCCGATTATCAGCCCCAGCATTTT
NA,TRBJ2-2,TRBV3-1/TRBV3-2,TRBD1,CASSHQGVGELFF,TGTGCCAGCAGCCACCAGGGGGTGGGGGAGCTGTTTTTT
NA,TRBJ2-1,TRBV4-2,TRBD2,CASSQVAGGANEQFF,TGTGCCAGCAGCCAGGTGGCGGGAGGGGCCAATGAGCAGTTCTTC
NA,TRBJ1-1,TRBV5-1,NA,CASSSTGINTEAFF,TGCGCCAGCAGCTCTACAGGGATCAACACTGAAGCTTTCTTT
NA,TRBJ2-3,TRBV2,NA,CASTRAGGYTQYF,TGTGCCAGCACCCGAGCGGGTGGTTATACGCAGTATTTT
NA,TRBJ2-7,TRBV5-4,TRBD2,CASSLVAGGGYEQYF,TGTGCCAGCAGCTTGGTAGCGGGAGGGGGTTACGAGCAGTACTTC
NA,TRBJ2-4,TRBV3-1/TRBV3-2,TRBD1,CASSPGQGNIQYF,TGTGCCAGCAGCCCCGGACAGGGAAACATTCAGTACTTC
NA,TRBJ1-5,TRBV6-5,TRBD1,CASSMDRDQPQHF,TGTGCCAGCAGTATGGACAGGGACCAGCCCCAGCATTTT
NA,TRBJ2-5,TRBV4-1,TRBD1,CASSQSPRQGAEETQYF,TGCGCCAGCAGCCAATCCCCCCGACAGGGGGCCGAAGAGACCCAGTACTTC
NA,TRBJ1-2,TRBV5-6,NA,CASSSGRSNYGYTF,TGTGCCAGCAGCTCAGGCCGATCGAACTATGGCTACACCTTC
NA,TRBJ2-7,TRBV5-1,NA,CASSSQQPASYEQYF,TGCGCCAGCAGCTCACAGCAACCCGCGTCCTACGAGCAGTACTTC
NA,TRBJ2-5,TRBV7-2,TRBD2,CASSLELAGGQETQYF,TGTGCCAGCAGCTTAGAGTTAGCGGGGGGGCAAGAGACCCAGTACTTC
few,TRBJ1-1,TRBV9,NA,CASSVAVNTEAFF,TGTGCCAGCAGCGTAGCAGTGAACACTGAAGCTTTCTTT
NA,TRBJ2-2,TRBV5-1,NA,CASKGASGELFF,TGCGCCAGCAAAGGAGCTAGCGGGGAGCTGTTTTTT
NA,TRBJ2-1,TRBV7-2,NA,CASSLPRYLADEQFF,TGTGCCAGCAGCTTACCAAGGTATTTAGCTGATGAGCAGTTCTTC
NA,TRBJ2-1,TRBV30,TRBD2,CAWSSGLAAEQFF,TGTGCCTGGAGTTCGGGACTAGCGGCTGAGCAGTTCTTC
NA,TRBJ2-1,TRBV18,NA,CASSWSGNSYNEQFF,TGTGCCAGCTCCTGGAGCGGAAACTCCTACAATGAGCAGTTCTTC
NA,TRBJ1-1,TRBV18,NA,CASSLNGGVAEAFF,TGTGCCAGCTCACTAAACGGGGGAGTCGCTGAAGCTTTCTTT
NA,TRBJ1-2,TRBV6-5,NA,CASTEDSVAGYTF,TGTGCCAGCACCGAAGACTCTGTCGCCGGCTACACCTTC
NA,TRBJ2-3,TRBV7-2,TRBD2,CASSSSGLAGSDTQYF,TGTGCCAGCAGCTCGTCAGGACTAGCGGGATCGGATACGCAGTATTTT
few,TRBJ2-1,TRBV14,TRBD2,CASSPLAGVNEQFF,TGTGCCAGCAGCCCCCTAGCGGGAGTAAATGAGCAGTTCTTC
NA,TRBJ2-7,TRBV6-4,NA,CASKIAGRYEQYF,TGTGCCAGTAAAATAGCCGGTCGCTACGAGCAGTACTTC
NA,TRBJ1-2,TRBV4-3,NA,CASSQEPDTDYGYTF,TGCGCCAGCAGCCAGGAGCCGGACACGGACTATGGCTACACCTTC
NA,TRBJ1-5,TRBV28,TRBD1,CASSSPGTGSVYSNQPQHF,TGTGCCAGCAGTTCCCCTGGGACAGGGTCTGTGTATAGCAATCAGCCCCAGCATTTT
NA,TRBJ1-4,TRBV30,NA,CAWSVGYGPNEKLFF,TGTGCCTGGAGTGTCGGGTACGGCCCCAATGAAAAACTGTTTTTT
few,TRBJ2-5,TRBV7-9,TRBD1,CASSPWTGKSETQYF,TGTGCCAGCAGTCCATGGACAGGGAAGAGCGAGACCCAGTACTTC
NA,TRBJ1-2,TRBV24-1,NA,CATSPGRDYGYTF,TGTGCCACCAGTCCAGGGCGCGACTATGGCTACACCTTC
NA,TRBJ1-1,TRBV5-1,NA,CASSWGFGDLKAEAFF,TGCGCCAGCAGCTGGGGGTTTGGGGACTTAAAGGCTGAAGCTTTCTTT
NA,TRBJ2-2,TRBV27,NA,CASSLFFRGETGELFF,TGTGCCAGCAGTTTATTTTTCCGGGGTGAGACCGGGGAGCTGTTTTTT
NA,TRBJ1-4,TRBV5-5,NA,CASTLTRTNEKLFF,TGTGCCAGCACCCTGACACGAACTAATGAAAAACTGTTTTTT
NA,TRBJ1-1,TRBV7-9,NA,CASSPAMMNTEAFF,TGTGCCAGCAGCCCCGCTATGATGAACACTGAAGCTTTCTTT
NA,TRBJ1-5,TRBV6-5,NA,CASSYSEYSNQPQHF,TGTGCCAGCAGTTACTCAGAGTATAGCAATCAGCCCCAGCATTTT
NA,TRBJ1-2,TRBV7-9,NA,CASSSTQIGYGYTF,TGTGCCAGCAGCTCCACGCAGATTGGCTATGGCTACACCTTC
NA,TRBJ2-5,TRBV28,NA,CASSFSQGGRQETQYF,TGTGCCAGCAGTTTCTCCCAGGGGGGAAGGCAAGAGACCCAGTACTTC
NA,TRBJ1-1,TRBV28,NA,CASSNGGLQNTEAFF,TGTGCCAGCAGTAACGGGGGACTTCAGAACACTGAAGCTTTCTTT
NA,TRBJ1-6,TRBV28,NA,CASRVSRGNSPLHF,TGTGCCAGCAGGGTTAGCAGGGGAAATTCACCCCTCCACTTT
NA,TRBJ1-5,TRBV29-1,NA,CSALQPGIDQPQHF,TGCAGCGCCCTCCAACCAGGGATAGACCAGCCCCAGCATTTT
NA,TRBJ1-6,TRBV19,NA,CASGGHRNNSPLHF,TGTGCCAGTGGGGGACATCGAAATAATTCACCCCTCCACTTT
NA,TRBJ1-5,TRBV19,TRBD1,CASTDADRGLNQPQHF,TGTGCCAGTACTGATGCGGACAGGGGACTTAATCAGCCCCAGCATTTT
NA,TRBJ2-4,TRBV9,NA,CASSVALRGTKNIQYF,TGTGCCAGCAGCGTAGCACTTCGAGGTACCAAAAACATTCAGTACTTC
NA,TRBJ1-6,TRBV9,NA,CASSVEHYNSPLHF,TGTGCCAGCAGCGTAGAACACTATAATTCACCCCTCCACTTT
few,TRBJ2-1,TRBV7-2,TRBD2,CASSLGVWGGRGSYNEQFF,TGTGCCAGCAGCTTGGGAGTTTGGGGCGGGAGGGGATCCTACAATGAGCAGTTCTTC
NA,TRBJ2-1,TRBV19,NA,CASSIAGEIVDEQFF,TGTGCCAGTAGTATAGCAGGGGAGATAGTCGATGAGCAGTTCTTC
NA,TRBJ1-6,TRBV5-5,NA,CATARGGSNSPLHF,TGTGCCACTGCCCGGGGGGGAAGTAATTCACCCCTCCACTTT
NA,TRBJ2-2,TRBV28,TRBD1,CASAATGGYTGELFF,TGTGCCAGCGCCGCGACAGGGGGGTACACCGGGGAGCTGTTTTTT
once,TRBJ2-1,TRBV7-9,NA,CASSLVLGGAAHNEQFF,TGTGCCAGCAGCTTAGTTTTAGGGGGAGCGGCTCACAATGAGCAGTTCTTC
NA,TRBJ2-3,TRBV5-4,NA,CASSPTPRGADTQYF,TGTGCCAGCAGCCCGACCCCCAGGGGCGCAGATACGCAGTATTTT
NA,TRBJ1-6,TRBV21-1,NA,CASSKDGATFGENNSPLHF,TGTGCCAGCAGCAAAGATGGGGCGACATTCGGAGAAAATAATTCACCCCTCCACTTT
NA,TRBJ1-5,TRBV19,TRBD1,CASSMGTAPQPQHF,TGTGCCAGTAGTATGGGGACAGCTCCTCAGCCCCAGCATTTT
NA,TRBJ2-5,TRBV7-9,TRBD2,CASSHGRTSGPQETQYF,TGTGCCAGCAGTCATGGGAGGACTAGCGGGCCCCAAGAGACCCAGTACTTC